The next 11 T cell receptor beta chains were all read from a single sample in a study of blood T cell repertoires in COVID-19. Sequenced by immunoSEQ multiplex PCR; TCRdb stores in-frame clones only, minus some. The sample includes about 130,000 clones, roughly 83% of them seen just once. The sample was peripheral blood. These receptors were obtained from a woman in her 70s with COVID-19, enrolled during active disease.

The table lists this clone with a count of one. V and J are TRBV30 and TRBJ1-4; TRBD1 agrees at 8 bases. This CDR3 is 16 amino acids long. Trimming took 6 bases from V and 0 from J; bases not matched to a gene: 9. Germline V gene sequence: CDR1 GTSNPN, CDR2 SVGIG (reference sequence). Here the CDR3 reads CACRGRGPSTNEKLFF. The CDR3 bases are TGTGCCTGCCGGGGCAGGGGGCCCTCAACTAATGAAAAACTGTTTTTT.

The CDR3 sequence is CASSLAATSGANVLTF. CDR3 nucleotide sequence: TGCGCCAGCAGCTTGGCCGCCACATCTGGGGCCAACGTCCTGACTTTC. This rearrangement joins TRBV5-1 to TRBJ2-6; D gene uncertain. CDR1 is SGHRS, CDR2 YFSETQ, per germline. V was trimmed by 0 bases and J by 1 base, leaving 8 bases between them. The CDR3 has 16 residues. The full variable domain, its missing parts supplied by reference TRBV5-1 and TRBJ2-6, is KAGVTQTPRYLIKTRGQQVTLSCSPISGHRSVSWYQQTPGQGLQFLFEYFSETQRNKGNFPGRFSGRQFSNSRSEMNVSTLELGDSALYLCASSLAATSGANVLTFGAGSRLTVL.

The gene calls are TRBV6-2 or TRBV6-3 and TRBJ2-2; 7 bases are a match to TRBD1. J lost 6 bases, V lost 6 bases, and 16 bases had no gene match. There are 17 residues in the CDR3. The V gene's germline CDR1 is MNHEY and CDR2 SVGEGT. CDR3 sequence: CASSHSTLVRGPGELFF. The CDR3 coding sequence is TGTGCCAGCAGCCACTCAACCCTAGTAAGGGGGCCCGGGGAGCTGTTTTTT.

The V call is TRBV19, the J call TRBJ2-2; possibly TRBD2 for D (6 bases). The germline CDR1 and CDR2 sequences are LNHDA and SQIVND (reference sequence). V was clipped by 3 bases and J by 1 base, with 6 bases between them. CDR3 length: 14 amino acids. The CDR3 spells CASSIGGNTGELFF. The CDR3 DNA reads TGTGCCAGTAGTATCGGGGGGAACACCGGGGAGCTGTTTTTT.

The chain employs TRBV5-6 and TRBJ2-7; D gene unclear. Trimming shortened V by 1 base and J by 2 bases, and 7 bases separated the two germline ends. The CDR3 is 13 residues long. Germline V gives CDR1 SGHDT, CDR2 YYEEEE. The CDR3 DNA follows: TGTGCCAGCAGCTTGAGTAACACCTACGAGCAGTACTTC. Its translation: CASSLSNTYEQYF.

The chain has TRBV18 and TRBJ1-6, with TRBD1 identical over 9 bases. Germline-derived CDR1 and CDR2 are KGHSH and LQKENI. CDR3 size: 17 residues. V dropped 2 bases and J dropped 8; count of bases not matched to a gene: 10. This CDR3 reads CASSPNYPGQGDSPLHF. CDR3 sequence (DNA): TGTGCCAGCTCACCAAACTACCCGGGACAGGGCGATTCACCCCTCCACTTT.

The chain is built from TRBV24-1 and TRBJ1-4, with TRBD1 matching over 7 bases. The ends lost 3 bases at V and 8 bases at J; junction bases unmatched: 5. This CDR3 spans 14 amino acids. Germline lookup yields CDR1 KGHDR and CDR2 SFDVKD. CDR3 protein: CATSDRGQTEKLFF. For the CDR3, the DNA is TGTGCCACCAGTGATAGGGGACAGACCGAAAAACTGTTTTTT.

This clone was counted once. This chain joins TRBV6-1 and TRBJ1-3, with a tentative D call TRBD1 (5 bases). Germline CDR1 and CDR2: MNHNS and SASEGT. V was trimmed by 1 base and J by 4 bases, leaving 14 bases between them. The CDR3 covers 16 residues. The CDR3 sequence is CASSEVSQVVGNTIYF. CDR3 in DNA: TGTGCCAGCAGTGAAGTATCACAGGTTGTAGGAAACACCATATATTTT.

The chain joins TRBV5-4 to TRBJ1-6; 11 nucleotides match TRBD1. Trimming removed 3 bases from V and 9 bases from J; junction bases left unmatched: 2. CDR3 length: 14 amino acids. Germline CDR1 and CDR2: SGHNT and YYREEE (reference sequence). The CDR3 nucleotides are TGTGCCAGCAGCTCCGGGACAGGGGGTTCACCCCTCCACTTT. Its translation is CASSSGTGGSPLHF.

This clone was recorded once. The chain couples TRBV5-4 to TRBJ2-7, with 9 bases matching TRBD2. The CDR3 is made up of 14 amino acids. J gave up 6 bases and V 3 bases, and 7 bases lay outside the gene matches. Germline assignment: CDR1 SGHNT and CDR2 YYREEE (reference sequence). The CDR3 coding sequence is TGTGCCAGCAGCTCTGGACTAGCGAGGGGCGAGCAGTACTTC. Protein: CASSSGLARGEQYF.

The chain links TRBV6-4 to TRBJ2-5; D unclear. Germline CDR1 and CDR2: MRHNA and SNTAGT. V gave up 10 bases and J gave up 5 bases, with 11 bases separating them. This CDR3 has 11 residues. The chain's CDR3 is CATARVETQYF. The CDR3 DNA reads as TGTGCCACCGCCCGGGTGGAGACCCAGTACTTC.